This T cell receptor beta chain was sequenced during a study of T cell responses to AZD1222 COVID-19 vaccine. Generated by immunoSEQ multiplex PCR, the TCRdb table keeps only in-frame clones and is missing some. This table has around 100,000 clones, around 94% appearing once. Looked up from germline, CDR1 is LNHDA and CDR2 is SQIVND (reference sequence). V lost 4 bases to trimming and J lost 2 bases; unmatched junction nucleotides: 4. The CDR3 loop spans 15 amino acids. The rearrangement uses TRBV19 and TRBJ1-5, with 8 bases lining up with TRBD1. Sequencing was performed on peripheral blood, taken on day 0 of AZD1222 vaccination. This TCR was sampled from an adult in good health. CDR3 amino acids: CASSTRGLGNQPQHF. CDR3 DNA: TGTGCCAGTAGTACCAGGGGGCTAGGCAATCAGCCCCAGCATTTT.